The 2 T cell receptor beta chains given below trace back to one sample, sequenced in a study of cytomegalovirus exposure and HLA in healthy donors. A multiplex PCR was run with 60 Vbeta primers and 13 Jbeta primers. TCRdb's table, derived via immunoSEQ multiplex PCR, lists solely in-frame clones and lacks some. This table holds 65,000 or so clones, approximately 80% found once. The sequenced sample consisted of PBMCs. The receptors derive from a girl between 5 and 17 years old in good health and CMV-seropositive.

The rearrangement joins TRBV5-6 to TRBJ1-5; D uncertain. CDR3 length: 14 amino acids. The ends were cut back, 0 bases at V and 1 base at J, with 5 bases in the middle. Germline CDR1 SGHDT, CDR2 YYEEEE. The CDR3 here is CASSLGASNQPQHF. For the CDR3, the DNA is TGTGCCAGCAGCTTGGGGGCGAGCAATCAGCCCCAGCATTTT.

In nucleotides, the CDR3 is TGCGCCAGCAGCCAAGAAACGGTGAATCAGCCCCAGCATTTT. This translates into CASSQETVNQPQHF. This sequence joins TRBV4-1 and TRBJ1-5; D not certain. Germline V CDR1 and CDR2: MGHRA, YSYEKL. The CDR3 covers 14 residues. V was shortened by 0 bases and J by 4 bases, with 7 bases between the two germline ends.